This T cell receptor (beta chain) was sequenced for a study of neurological immune-mediated disorders. Study conclusions and caveats: Multiple sclerosis, the disease with the least TCR clonal expansion, fell below healthy controls, whereas HTLV-1-associated myelopathy showed the most.

cDNA was made by 5'RACE with 10-nucleotide random UMIs. The output of every sequencing run, over 180 million TCR-beta sequences, came from 15-18 subjects. MiXCR, applied by TCRdb to the 5' RACE reads, yields one record per CDR3 protein. The sample includes about 30,000 distinct CDR3 sequences, approximately 5.2% of them seen just once. This clonotype was recorded a few times. Antigen unknown. This CDR3 spans 12 amino acids. Looked up from germline, CDR1 is KGHDR and CDR2 is SFDVKD. With 0 bases removed from V and 6 bases from J, the gap between germline ends came to 2 bases. The study built sorted libraries from 1 million CD4+ or CD8+ T cells.

The sample comprised CD4+ T cells from blood. This receptor was taken from a woman between 50 and 59 years old in good health. This chain joins TRBV24-1 and TRBJ1-5, with D uncertain. The CDR3 DNA is TGTGCCACCAGTGATTTGTGTCAGCCCCAGCATTTT. Encoded protein: CATSDLCQPQHF.